This is a list of T cell receptor beta chains from one sample in a study of blood T cell repertoires in COVID-19. Generated by immunoSEQ multiplex PCR, the TCRdb table keeps only in-frame clones and is missing some. The sample comprises approximately 170,000 clones, approximately 90% of which are singletons, and almost 5% rests with the top ten. Sequencing was performed on peripheral blood. The receptors derive from a man aged 18 to 35 with COVID-19, enrolled during active disease. Each CDR3 is given with its conserved first and last residue. Fields, in order: V gene, clone size, D gene, CDR3 protein. A D gene is named only where the DNA matches it firmly. A clone size is listed for some rows: how often the clone was seen (once, few, many), or a class if it is expanded.

TRBV6-5 once TRBD1 CASSRDRGHEQFF
TRBV11-3 NA NA CASSPRTGWDTQYF
TRBV2 NA TRBD2 CASSEATSGSSNEQFF
TRBV6-5 NA NA CASSSDRIRNQPQHF
TRBV4-2 NA TRBD1 CASSQGVGQTILYTQYF
TRBV7-2 NA NA CASSLESGDGFYEQYF
TRBV6-6 NA NA CASSYEPEANTGELFF
TRBV27 NA NA CASSFGDTQDEQYF
TRBV13 NA TRBD1 CASGQGFETQYF
TRBV5-6 NA TRBD1 CASSGSRTGVFYEQYF
TRBV4-3 NA NA CASSQTTPSYEQYF
TRBV6-2/TRBV6-3 once NA CASSRQEGNQPQHF
TRBV5-4 NA TRBD2 CASRGTGTSISDTQYF
TRBV2 NA NA CASSLRGGSYGYTF
TRBV5-1 NA NA CASRPVSEKLLF
TRBV9 NA TRBD1 CASSSRTGGYEQYF
TRBV5-1 NA NA CASSATGRQPQHF
TRBV28 NA TRBD1 CASSPPSDRAHEQYF
TRBV7-2 NA TRBD1 CASSSIDRAGELFF
TRBV19 once NA CASSPGTSSSYNEQFF
TRBV5-1 once NA CASSLAGFTIPTNEKLFF
TRBV29-1 NA NA CSVDFLGAIPEAFF
TRBV3-1/TRBV3-2 once TRBD1 CASSLPGQGATEAFF
TRBV5-1 NA TRBD2 CASRKGLAGVRNEQFF
TRBV19 NA TRBD1 CASSTDRVDGYTF
TRBV28 NA NA CASSRSGDSNSPLHF
TRBV7-9 NA NA CASSSSGGHPIGYTF
TRBV19 NA TRBD1 CASSFQGANSPLHF
TRBV3-1/TRBV3-2 NA TRBD2 CASSQGLAAVSYEQYF
TRBV28 NA TRBD2 CASSLLAGVGEQYF
TRBV7-3 NA NA CASSLTTQGYGYTF
TRBV7-6 NA TRBD1 CASSLRQGATDTQYF
TRBV7-2 NA TRBD2 CASSGTGGSYNEQFF
TRBV2 NA TRBD1 CASRWTGPNSPLHF
TRBV11-2 NA NA CASTLLRSSYEQYF
TRBV13 NA NA CASSFMASMETQYF
TRBV21-1 NA NA CASKREAQTPAGYGYTF
TRBV6-5 NA NA CASRRWVSSYNEQFF
TRBV30 NA NA CAWSPPRRFAGTTGELFF
TRBV7-8 NA TRBD1 CASSLVTGQGADTQYF
TRBV28 NA NA CASSLRALGAGNTIYF
TRBV5-1 NA TRBD2 CASSFTAGGTGELFF